Listed below are T cell receptor beta chains from one sample, sequenced in a study of blood T cell repertoires in COVID-19. Repertoires were generated with immunoSEQ multiplex PCR, while TCRdb's copy carries only in-frame clones and drops some. Altogether about 250,000 clones are present, approximately 82% being singletons, with the ten largest covering roughly 5.8%. Sequencing was carried out using peripheral blood. These receptors originate from an elderly man with acute or convalescent COVID-19. CDR3s include the opening cysteine and the closing phenylalanine or tryptophan. Each record gives: clone size, J gene, V gene, D gene, CDR3 protein, CDR3 DNA. The D gene is left open where the match is weak. The size entry is marked missing in some rows and otherwise reads once, few, many or a size class.

NA | TRBJ2-2 | TRBV19 | TRBD1 | CASRPGQGFPGELFF | TGTGCCAGTCGCCCGGGACAGGGGTTCCCCGGGGAGCTGTTTTTT
NA | TRBJ1-5 | TRBV6-6 | NA | CASSYLTGVPNQPQHF | TGTGCCAGCAGTTACCTAACGGGGGTTCCCAATCAGCCCCAGCATTTT
NA | TRBJ2-7 | TRBV12-1 | NA | CASSGDSSYEQYF | TGTGCCAGCAGCGGGGACTCGTCCTACGAGCAGTACTTC
NA | TRBJ2-1 | TRBV9 | NA | CASSAGTLSYNEQFF | TGTGCCAGCAGTGCCGGGACACTCTCCTACAATGAGCAGTTCTTC
few | TRBJ1-5 | TRBV7-2 | NA | CASSYDRGQPQHF | TGTGCCAGCAGCTACGACCGAGGGCAGCCCCAGCATTTT
NA | TRBJ2-5 | TRBV3-1/TRBV3-2 | NA | CASSLPGLLQETQYF | TGTGCCAGCAGCCTACCAGGGCTACTCCAAGAGACCCAGTACTTC
NA | TRBJ2-2 | TRBV28 | NA | CASSLLRQASLFF | TGTGCCAGCAGTTTATTACGCCAGGCGAGTCTGTTTTTT
once | TRBJ1-6 | TRBV28 | NA | CASSNPIIALHF | TGTGCCAGCAGCAACCCAATTATAGCCCTCCACTTT
NA | TRBJ2-3 | TRBV25-1 | TRBD2 | CASSGGLAGPYSGQYF | TGTGCCAGCAGTGGGGGACTAGCGGGACCCTACAGTGGGCAGTATTTT
few | TRBJ2-1 | TRBV6-6 | NA | CASRSPSVNNEQFF | TGTGCCAGCAGGTCACCTAGCGTTAACAATGAGCAGTTCTTC
NA | TRBJ1-5 | TRBV7-2 | NA | CASSTNRNQPQHF | TGTGCCAGCAGCACCAACAGAAATCAGCCCCAGCATTTT
NA | TRBJ2-1 | TRBV4-2 | TRBD2 | CASSQVATSGGTDEQFF | TGTGCCAGCAGCCAAGTGGCGACTAGCGGGGGGACGGATGAGCAGTTCTTC
NA | TRBJ2-4 | TRBV7-2 | TRBD2 | CASSARTSRNIQYF | TGTGCCAGCAGCGCCAGGACTAGCAGGAACATTCAGTACTTC
NA | TRBJ2-1 | TRBV24-1 | TRBD2 | CASGVAGGNEQFF | TGTGCCTCCGGGGTAGCGGGAGGCAATGAGCAGTTCTTC
NA | TRBJ2-3 | TRBV10-3 | TRBD2 | CAISDLRGGDTQYF | TGTGCCATCAGTGACTTGCGGGGGGGGGATACGCAGTATTTT